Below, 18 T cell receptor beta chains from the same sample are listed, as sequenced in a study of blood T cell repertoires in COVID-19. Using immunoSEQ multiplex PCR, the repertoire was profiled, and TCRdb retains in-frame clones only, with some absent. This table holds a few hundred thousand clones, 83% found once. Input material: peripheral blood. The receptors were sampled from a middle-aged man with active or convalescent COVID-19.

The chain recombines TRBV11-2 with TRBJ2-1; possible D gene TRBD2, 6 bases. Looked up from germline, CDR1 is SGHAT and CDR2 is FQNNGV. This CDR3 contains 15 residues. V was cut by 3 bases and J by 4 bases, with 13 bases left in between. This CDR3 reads CASSFTRDLYNEQFF. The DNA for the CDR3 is TGTGCCAGCAGCTTCACAAGGGACTTATACAATGAGCAGTTCTTC.

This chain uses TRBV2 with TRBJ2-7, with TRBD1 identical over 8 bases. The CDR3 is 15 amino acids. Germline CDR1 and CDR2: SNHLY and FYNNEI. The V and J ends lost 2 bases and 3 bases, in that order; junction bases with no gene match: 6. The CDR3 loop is CASSERQGAYYEQYF. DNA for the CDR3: TGTGCCAGCAGTGAACGGCAGGGGGCATACTACGAGCAGTACTTC.

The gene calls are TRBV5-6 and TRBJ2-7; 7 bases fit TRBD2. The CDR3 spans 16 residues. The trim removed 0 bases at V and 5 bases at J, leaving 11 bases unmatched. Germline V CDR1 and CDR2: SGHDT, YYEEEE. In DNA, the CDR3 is TGTGCCAGCAGCTTGGATTGGACTAGTAGGAGCCACGAGCAGTACTTC. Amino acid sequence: CASSLDWTSRSHEQYF. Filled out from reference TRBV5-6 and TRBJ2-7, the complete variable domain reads DAGVTQSPTHLIKTRGQQVTLRCSPKSGHDTVSWYQQALGQGPQFIFQYYEEEERQRGNFPDRFSGHQFPNYSSELNVNALLLGDSALYLCASSLDWTSRSHEQYFGPGTRLTVT.

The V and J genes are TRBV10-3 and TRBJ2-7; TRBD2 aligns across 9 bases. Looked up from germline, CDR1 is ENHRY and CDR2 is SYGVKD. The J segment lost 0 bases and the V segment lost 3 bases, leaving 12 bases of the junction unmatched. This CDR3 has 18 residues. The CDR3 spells CAISDPSLAGKSSYEQYF. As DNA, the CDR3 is TGTGCCATCAGTGACCCCTCGCTAGCGGGAAAGAGCTCCTACGAGCAGTACTTC.

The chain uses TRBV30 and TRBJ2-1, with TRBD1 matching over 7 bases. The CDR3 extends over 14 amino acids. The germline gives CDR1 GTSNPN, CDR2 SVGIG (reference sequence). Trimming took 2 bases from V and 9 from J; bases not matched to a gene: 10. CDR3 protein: CAWSRKGAGGEQFF. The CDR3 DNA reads TGTGCCTGGAGTCGGAAGGGGGCCGGCGGTGAGCAGTTCTTC.

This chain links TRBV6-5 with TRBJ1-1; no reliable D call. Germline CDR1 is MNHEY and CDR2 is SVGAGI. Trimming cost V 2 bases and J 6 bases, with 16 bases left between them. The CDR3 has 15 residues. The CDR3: CASSYPLSGSAEAFF. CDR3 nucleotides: TGTGCCAGCAGTTACCCCCTGTCGGGTTCCGCTGAAGCTTTCTTT.

The CDR3 sequence is CASSLGTGRGDQPQHF. CDR3 coding DNA: TGTGCCAGCAGCTTAGGGACAGGGAGAGGGGATCAGCCCCAGCATTTT. The chain links TRBV11-2 to TRBJ1-5; TRBD1 agrees at 8 bases. The CDR3 covers 16 residues. V shed 1 base, J shed 5 bases, and the junction held 7 bases outside the gene matches. The germline V gene has CDR1 SGHAT and CDR2 FQNNGV.

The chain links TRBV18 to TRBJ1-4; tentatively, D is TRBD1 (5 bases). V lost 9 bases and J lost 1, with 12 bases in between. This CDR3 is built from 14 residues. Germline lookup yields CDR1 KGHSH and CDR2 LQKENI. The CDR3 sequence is CASRGGRTNEKLFF. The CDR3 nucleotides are TGTGCCAGTCGGGGGGGGAGAACTAATGAAAAACTGTTTTTT.

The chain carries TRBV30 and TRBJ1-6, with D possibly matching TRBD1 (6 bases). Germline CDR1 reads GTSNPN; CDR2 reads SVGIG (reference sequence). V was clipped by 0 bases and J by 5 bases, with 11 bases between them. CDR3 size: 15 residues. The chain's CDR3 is CAWSVVAGDNSPLHF. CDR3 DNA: TGTGCCTGGAGTGTGGTGGCAGGGGATAATTCACCCCTCCACTTT. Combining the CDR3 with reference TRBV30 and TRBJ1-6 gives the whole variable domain SQTIHQWPATLVQPVGSPLSLECTVEGTSNPNLYWYRQAAGRGLQLLFYSVGIGQISSEVPQNLSASRPQDRQFILSSKKLLLSDSGFYLCAWSVVAGDNSPLHFGNGTRLTVT.

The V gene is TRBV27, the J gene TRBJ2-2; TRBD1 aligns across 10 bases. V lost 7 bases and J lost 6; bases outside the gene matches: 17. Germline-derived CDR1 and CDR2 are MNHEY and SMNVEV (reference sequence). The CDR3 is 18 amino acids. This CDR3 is CASTARDRGSPQAGELFF. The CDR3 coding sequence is TGTGCCAGCACCGCCCGGGACAGGGGTTCTCCCCAAGCCGGGGAGCTGTTTTTT.

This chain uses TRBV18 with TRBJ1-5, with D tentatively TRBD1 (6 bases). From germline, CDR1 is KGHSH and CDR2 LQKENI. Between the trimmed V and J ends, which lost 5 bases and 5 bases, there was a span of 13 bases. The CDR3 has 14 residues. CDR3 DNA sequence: TGTGCCAGCTCAATTAAGAACAGGGATCAGCCCCAGCATTTT. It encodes CASSIKNRDQPQHF.

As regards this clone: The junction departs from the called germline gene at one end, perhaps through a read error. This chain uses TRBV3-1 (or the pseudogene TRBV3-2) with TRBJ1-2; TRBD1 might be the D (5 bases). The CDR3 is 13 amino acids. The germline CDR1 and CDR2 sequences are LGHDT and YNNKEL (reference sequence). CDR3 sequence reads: CASSLNSRDCTYF. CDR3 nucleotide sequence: TGTGCCAGCAGCCTAAACAGCCGGGACTGTACCTATTTC.

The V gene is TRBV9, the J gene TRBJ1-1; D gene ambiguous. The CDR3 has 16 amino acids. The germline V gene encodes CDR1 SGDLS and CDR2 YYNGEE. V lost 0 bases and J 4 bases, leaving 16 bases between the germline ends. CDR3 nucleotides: TGTGCCAGCAGCGTAGCCATAAGTATATCGGGCACTGAAGCTTTCTTT. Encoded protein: CASSVAISISGTEAFF.

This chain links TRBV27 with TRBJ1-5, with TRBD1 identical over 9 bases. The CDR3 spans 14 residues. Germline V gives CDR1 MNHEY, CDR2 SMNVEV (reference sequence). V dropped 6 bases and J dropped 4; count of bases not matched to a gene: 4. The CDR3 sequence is CASRPQGANQPQHF. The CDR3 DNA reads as TGTGCCAGCAGACCACAGGGGGCAAATCAGCCCCAGCATTTT.

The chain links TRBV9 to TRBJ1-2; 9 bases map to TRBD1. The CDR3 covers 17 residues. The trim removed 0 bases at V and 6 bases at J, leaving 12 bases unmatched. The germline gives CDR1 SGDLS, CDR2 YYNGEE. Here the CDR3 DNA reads TGTGCCAGCAGCGTAGGAGCTTCCGGGACAGGGTTGAATGGCTACACCTTC. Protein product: CASSVGASGTGLNGYTF.

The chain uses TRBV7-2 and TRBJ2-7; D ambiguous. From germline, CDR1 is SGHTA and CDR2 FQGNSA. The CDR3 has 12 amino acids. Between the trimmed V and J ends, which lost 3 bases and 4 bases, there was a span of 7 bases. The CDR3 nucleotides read TGTGCCAGCAGCTTCTCGCGTTACGAGCAGTACTTC. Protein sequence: CASSFSRYEQYF.

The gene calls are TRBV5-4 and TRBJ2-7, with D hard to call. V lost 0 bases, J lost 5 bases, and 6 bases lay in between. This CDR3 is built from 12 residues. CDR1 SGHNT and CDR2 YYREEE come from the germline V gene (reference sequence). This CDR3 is CASSLGQDEQYF. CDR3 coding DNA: TGTGCCAGCAGCTTGGGGCAGGACGAGCAGTACTTC.

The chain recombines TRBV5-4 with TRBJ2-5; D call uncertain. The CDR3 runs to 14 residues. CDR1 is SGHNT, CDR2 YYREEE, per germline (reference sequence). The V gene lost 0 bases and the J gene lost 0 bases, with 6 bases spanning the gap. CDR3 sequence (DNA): TGTGCCAGCAGCTTGGACGCAGACCAAGAGACCCAGTACTTC. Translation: CASSLDADQETQYF.